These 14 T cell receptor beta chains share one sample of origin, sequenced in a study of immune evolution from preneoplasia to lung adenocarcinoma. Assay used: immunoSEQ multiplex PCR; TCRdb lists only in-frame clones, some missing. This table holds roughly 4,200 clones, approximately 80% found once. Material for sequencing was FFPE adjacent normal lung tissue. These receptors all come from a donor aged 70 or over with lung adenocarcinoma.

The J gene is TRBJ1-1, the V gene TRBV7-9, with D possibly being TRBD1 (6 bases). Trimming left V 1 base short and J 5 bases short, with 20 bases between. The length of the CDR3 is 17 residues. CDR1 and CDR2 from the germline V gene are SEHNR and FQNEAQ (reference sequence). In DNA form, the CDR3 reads TGTGCCAGCAGCTTAGAGACCCGGGGGCGCAAAAGGACTGAAGCTTTCTTT. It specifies CASSLETRGRKRTEAFF.

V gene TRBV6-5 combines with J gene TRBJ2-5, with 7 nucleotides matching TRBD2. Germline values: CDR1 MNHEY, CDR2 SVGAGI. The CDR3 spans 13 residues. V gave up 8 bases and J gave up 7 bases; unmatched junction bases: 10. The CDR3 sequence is CASSIGLGGTQYF. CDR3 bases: TGTGCCAGCTCGATCGGACTAGGTGGGACCCAGTACTTC.

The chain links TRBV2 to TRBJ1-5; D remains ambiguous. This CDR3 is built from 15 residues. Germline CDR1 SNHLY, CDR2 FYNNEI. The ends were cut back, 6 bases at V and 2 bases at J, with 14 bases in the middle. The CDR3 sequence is CASSALNRGNQPQHF. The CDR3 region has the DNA TGTGCCAGCAGCGCTTTGAACCGGGGCAATCAGCCCCAGCATTTT.

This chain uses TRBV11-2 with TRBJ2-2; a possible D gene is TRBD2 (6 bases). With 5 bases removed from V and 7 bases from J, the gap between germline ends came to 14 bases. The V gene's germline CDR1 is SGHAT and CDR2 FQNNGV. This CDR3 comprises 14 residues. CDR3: CASSPLWDFGELFF. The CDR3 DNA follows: TGTGCCAGCAGCCCGCTTTGGGACTTCGGGGAGCTGTTTTTT.

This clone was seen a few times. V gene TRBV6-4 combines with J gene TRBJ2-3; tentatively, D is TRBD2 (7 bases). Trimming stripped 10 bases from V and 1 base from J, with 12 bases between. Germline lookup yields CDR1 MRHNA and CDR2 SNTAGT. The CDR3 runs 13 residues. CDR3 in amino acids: CATSRGRTDTQYF. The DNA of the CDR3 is TGTGCCACCTCGCGGGGGCGCACAGATACGCAGTATTTT.

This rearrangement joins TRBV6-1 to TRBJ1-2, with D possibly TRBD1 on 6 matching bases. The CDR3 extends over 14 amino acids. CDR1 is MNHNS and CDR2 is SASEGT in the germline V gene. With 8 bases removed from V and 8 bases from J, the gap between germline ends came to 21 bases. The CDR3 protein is CASHTRDTIHGYTF. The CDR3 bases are TGTGCCAGCCACACCCGGGACACAATACACGGCTACACCTTC.

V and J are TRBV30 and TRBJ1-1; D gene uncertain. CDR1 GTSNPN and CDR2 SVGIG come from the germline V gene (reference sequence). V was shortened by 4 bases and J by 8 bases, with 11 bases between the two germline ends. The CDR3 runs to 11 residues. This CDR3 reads CAWNRGVEAFF. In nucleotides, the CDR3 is TGTGCCTGGAATCGCGGGGTGGAAGCTTTCTTT. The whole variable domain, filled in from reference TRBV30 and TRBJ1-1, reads SQTIHQWPATLVQPVGSPLSLECTVEGTSNPNLYWYRQAAGRGLQLLFYSVGIGQISSEVPQNLSASRPQDRQFILSSKKLLLSDSGFYLCAWNRGVEAFFGQGTRLTVV.

The CDR3 DNA is TGTGCCTGGAGGAGCAGTTACCAAGAGACCCAGTACTTC. This codes for CAWRSSYQETQYF. The J gene is TRBJ2-5, the V gene TRBV30; D is ambiguous. Germline loops: CDR1 GTSNPN, CDR2 SVGIG (reference sequence). CDR3 length: 13 residues. V was clipped by 3 bases and J by 0 bases, with 8 bases between them.

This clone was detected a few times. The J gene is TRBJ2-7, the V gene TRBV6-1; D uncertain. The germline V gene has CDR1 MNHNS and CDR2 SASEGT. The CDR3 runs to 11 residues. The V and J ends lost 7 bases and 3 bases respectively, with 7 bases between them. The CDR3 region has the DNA TGTGCCAGCATGCGGTTCTACGAGCAGTACTTC. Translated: CASMRFYEQYF.

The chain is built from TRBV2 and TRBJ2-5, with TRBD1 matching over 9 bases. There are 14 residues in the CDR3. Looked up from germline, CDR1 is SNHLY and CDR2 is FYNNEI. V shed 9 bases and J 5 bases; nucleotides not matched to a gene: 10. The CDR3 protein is CASTGQGNTETQYF. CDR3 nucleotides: TGTGCCAGTACCGGACAGGGGAATACGGAGACCCAGTACTTC.

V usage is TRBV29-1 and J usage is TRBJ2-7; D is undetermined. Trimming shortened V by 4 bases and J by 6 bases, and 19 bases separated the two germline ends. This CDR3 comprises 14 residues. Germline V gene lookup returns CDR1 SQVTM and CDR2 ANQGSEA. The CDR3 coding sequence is TGCAGCGTTGCTCTTTTCCAGGAATCGGTCGAGCAGTACTTC. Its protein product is CSVALFQESVEQYF.

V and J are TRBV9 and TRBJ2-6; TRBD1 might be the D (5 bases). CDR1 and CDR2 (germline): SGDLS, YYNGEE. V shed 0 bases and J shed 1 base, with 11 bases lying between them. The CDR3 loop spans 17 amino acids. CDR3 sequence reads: CASSVGQGWSGANVLTF. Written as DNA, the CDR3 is TGTGCCAGCAGCGTAGGGCAGGGTTGGTCTGGGGCCAACGTCCTGACTTTC.

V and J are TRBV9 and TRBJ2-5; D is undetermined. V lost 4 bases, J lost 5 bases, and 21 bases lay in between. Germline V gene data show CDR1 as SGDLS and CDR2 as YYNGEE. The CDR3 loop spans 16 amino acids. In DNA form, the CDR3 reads TGTGCCAGCAGCTCAAAGGACGGGTCGTATGGGGAGACCCAGTACTTC. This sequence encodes CASSSKDGSYGETQYF. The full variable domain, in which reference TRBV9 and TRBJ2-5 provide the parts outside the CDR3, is DSGVTQTPKHLITATGQRVTLRCSPRSGDLSVYWYQQSLDQGLQFLIQYYNGEERAKGNILERFSAQQFPDLHSELNLSSLELGDSALYFCASSSKDGSYGETQYFGPGTRLLVL.

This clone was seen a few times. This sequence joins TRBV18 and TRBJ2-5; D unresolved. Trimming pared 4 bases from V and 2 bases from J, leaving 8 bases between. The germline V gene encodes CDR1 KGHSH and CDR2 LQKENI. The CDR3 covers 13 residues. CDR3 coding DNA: TGTGCCAGCTCACTTACGGAGCAAGAGACCCAGTACTTC. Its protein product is CASSLTEQETQYF.